The rows below give T cell receptor beta chains drawn from one sample of a study of CD8+CD57+ T cells in acquired aplastic anemia. One entry per CDR3 protein results from TCRdb running MiXCR on the reads. The data contain around 150,000 distinct CDR3 sequences, 70% to 80% of them singletons. Sequenced: sorted CD4+, CD8+, or CD8+CD57+ T cells (not recorded which) from PBMCs. The receptors originated from a human donor with aplastic anemia. CDR3s include the opening cysteine and the closing phenylalanine or tryptophan. D genes are given only for firm matches. A clone size is listed for some rows: how often the clone was seen (once, few, many), or a class if it is expanded.

clone_size: -
j_call: TRBJ1-3
d_call: -
v_call: TRBV5-1
cdr3_nt: TGCGCCAGCAGCTTGGATCTAACGGCCTCTGGAAACACCATATATTTT
cdr3_aa: CASSLDLTASGNTIYF

clone_size: -
j_call: TRBJ2-2
d_call: -
v_call: TRBV10-3
cdr3_nt: TGTGCCATCAGTGAGTCTGCGGGACCGAACACCGGGGAGCTGTTTTTT
cdr3_aa: CAISESAGPNTGELFF

clone_size: -
j_call: TRBJ1-1
d_call: -
v_call: TRBV29-1
cdr3_nt: TGCAGCTCATTCGGGGGTGTTGGCACTGAAGCTTTCTTC
cdr3_aa: CSSFGGVGTEAFF

clone_size: once
j_call: TRBJ1-5
d_call: -
v_call: TRBV2
cdr3_nt: TGTGCCAGCAGTGAAATCCGGGGTGCGGGTCAGCCCCAGCATTTT
cdr3_aa: CASSEIRGAGQPQHF

clone_size: -
j_call: TRBJ2-3
d_call: -
v_call: TRBV9
cdr3_nt: TGTGCCAGCAGCTTGGTTTCGGGGGCAGATACGCAGTATTTT
cdr3_aa: CASSLVSGADTQYF

clone_size: -
j_call: TRBJ2-7
d_call: TRBD1
v_call: TRBV20-1
cdr3_nt: TGCAGTGCTACTATGACAGGGGGCTACGAGCAGTACTTC
cdr3_aa: CSATMTGGYEQYF

clone_size: -
j_call: TRBJ1-6
d_call: -
v_call: TRBV12-3/TRBV12-4
cdr3_nt: TGTGCCAGCAGTCCGCCCTACCATTGGGCACCCCTCCACTTT
cdr3_aa: CASSPPYHWAPLHF

clone_size: once
j_call: TRBJ1-1
d_call: -
v_call: TRBV20-1
cdr3_nt: TGCAGTGCTAGAGTGCCGGGGGCCGCTGGAGCTTTCTTT
cdr3_aa: CSARVPGAAGAFF

clone_size: -
j_call: TRBJ2-1
d_call: -
v_call: TRBV24-1
cdr3_nt: TGTGCCACCAGTGGGGGAAGGTACAATGAGCAGTTCTTC
cdr3_aa: CATSGGRYNEQFF

clone_size: -
j_call: TRBJ1-5
d_call: -
v_call: TRBV10-3
cdr3_nt: TGTGCCATCAGTGAGATTGGACAGAAGCCTAATCAGCCCCAGCATTTT
cdr3_aa: CAISEIGQKPNQPQHF

clone_size: -
j_call: TRBJ1-1
d_call: -
v_call: TRBV7-3
cdr3_nt: TGTGCCAGCAGCTCTCTCCACCTTAGGGGGGCTTTCTTT
cdr3_aa: CASSSLHLRGAFF